A single sample is the source of the 24 T cell receptor beta chains below, sequenced in a study of shared clonotypes between healthy human individuals. Sequencing was performed with immunoSEQ multiplex PCR; in TCRdb, only in-frame clones are kept and a portion is missing. In the table there are approximately 240,000 clones, approximately 65% of which are singletons. Sequencing input: memory CD4+ T cells sorted from blood. Described subset: CD45RA-negative fraction. These receptors were collected from a young man in good health.

The rearrangement joins TRBV7-2 to TRBJ2-7; D gene uncertain. V dropped 4 bases and J dropped 5 bases, with 9 bases sitting between them. This CDR3 spans 12 amino acids. Per the germline V gene, CDR1 is SGHTA and CDR2 is FQGNSA. CDR3 sequence: CASSSWRNEQYF. CDR3 DNA sequence: TGTGCCAGCAGCTCCTGGAGAAACGAGCAGTACTTC.

The chain combines TRBV5-6 with TRBJ2-1; perhaps TRBD2 as D (5 bases). Trimming took 4 bases from V and 0 from J, leaving 11 bases between them. The CDR3 is made up of 15 amino acids. Germline V lookup: CDR1 SGHDT, CDR2 YYEEEE. For the CDR3, the DNA is TGTGCCAGCAGCCCAGCGGTAAGCTCCTACAATGAGCAGTTCTTC. Translating it yields CASSPAVSSYNEQFF. The complete variable domain, with remaining parts taken from reference TRBV5-6 and TRBJ2-1, reads DAGVTQSPTHLIKTRGQQVTLRCSPKSGHDTVSWYQQALGQGPQFIFQYYEEEERQRGNFPDRFSGHQFPNYSSELNVNALLLGDSALYLCASSPAVSSYNEQFFGPGTRLTVL.

V gene TRBV19 combines with J gene TRBJ2-2, with 12 bases identical to TRBD2. CDR1 is LNHDA, CDR2 SQIVND, per germline (reference sequence). V gave up 4 bases and J gave up 3 bases; unmatched junction bases: 15. CDR3 length: 20 residues. The CDR3 sequence is CASSKVASGRAAIDTGELFF. For the CDR3, the DNA is TGTGCCAGTAGTAAGGTCGCTAGCGGGAGGGCCGCGATCGACACCGGGGAGCTGTTTTTT.

The table lists this clone with a count of one. J is TRBJ2-1 and V is TRBV6-5; D remains ambiguous. CDR3 length: 14 residues. Germline V gene data show CDR1 as MNHEY and CDR2 as SVGAGI. The V end lost 6 bases, the J end lost 8 bases, and 17 bases lay between the germline ends. CDR3 nucleotides: TGTGCCAGCAGACCCGTGGGGTTACGGGATGAGCAGTTCTTC. Protein sequence: CASRPVGLRDEQFF.

The V gene is TRBV28, the J gene TRBJ2-5, with D perhaps TRBD1 (6 bases). V lost 8 bases and J lost 5, with 12 bases in between. The length of the CDR3 is 12 residues. CDR1 and CDR2 from the germline V gene are MDHEN and SYDVKM. The CDR3 bases are TGTGCCAGCTCAGGGGTGGTTGAGACCCAGTACTTC. It is translated as CASSGVVETQYF.

The chain couples TRBV7-9 to TRBJ2-1; 16 bases line up with TRBD2. Trimming took 5 bases from V and 0 from J; bases not matched to a gene: 4. This CDR3 spans 18 amino acids. Per germline, CDR1 SEHNR and CDR2 FQNEAQ (reference sequence). The CDR3 nucleotides are TGTGCCAGCAGCACGGGACTAGCGGGAGGGAACTCCTACAATGAGCAGTTCTTC. Protein product: CASSTGLAGGNSYNEQFF.

Only one count was recorded for this clone. This chain links TRBV5-6 with TRBJ2-4; D remains unclear. Per germline, CDR1 SGHDT and CDR2 YYEEEE. Trimming removed 0 bases at V and 0 bases at J, with 19 bases between. The CDR3 contains 19 residues. The CDR3 nucleotides read TGTGCCAGCAGCTTGGGAGAGACACGGAGAATACTAGCCAAAAACATTCAGTACTTC. Its protein is CASSLGETRRILAKNIQYF. The full variable domain, with the rest looked up from reference TRBV5-6 and TRBJ2-4, is DAGVTQSPTHLIKTRGQQVTLRCSPKSGHDTVSWYQQALGQGPQFIFQYYEEEERQRGNFPDRFSGHQFPNYSSELNVNALLLGDSALYLCASSLGETRRILAKNIQYFGAGTRLSVL.

The chain employs TRBV28 and TRBJ2-6; the D is unclear. Looked up from germline, CDR1 is MDHEN and CDR2 is SYDVKM. Trimming removed 11 bases at V and 1 base at J, with 9 bases between. There are 13 residues in the CDR3. The CDR3 nucleotides read TGTGCCTCCGGGCGGTCTGGGGCCAACGTCCTGACTTTC. Translating gives CASGRSGANVLTF.

V usage is TRBV13 and J usage is TRBJ2-5, with 9 bases fitting TRBD2. This CDR3 comprises 16 residues. The J segment lost 2 bases and the V segment lost 3 bases, leaving 7 bases of the junction unmatched. The germline gives CDR1 PRHDT, CDR2 FYEKMQ (reference sequence). The CDR3 protein is CASSLIAGVKQETQYF. CDR3 coding DNA: TGTGCCAGCAGCTTGATAGCGGGAGTAAAACAAGAGACCCAGTACTTC.

The chain links TRBV18 to TRBJ2-3; 7 bases line up with TRBD2. Germline CDR1 KGHSH, CDR2 LQKENI. The CDR3 is made up of 17 amino acids. Trimming cost V 4 bases and J 1 base; bases outside gene matches: 11. The CDR3 sequence: CASSQQLATSGTDTQYF. In DNA, the CDR3 is TGTGCCAGCTCACAACAACTCGCCACTAGCGGCACAGATACGCAGTATTTT. Together with reference TRBV18 and TRBJ2-3, the CDR3 gives the full variable domain: NAGVMQNPRHLVRRRGQEARLRCSPMKGHSHVYWYRQLPEEGLKFMVYLQKENIIDESGMPKERFSAEFPKEGPSILRIQQVVRGDSAAYFCASSQQLATSGTDTQYFGPGTRLTVL.

This chain links TRBV10-1 with TRBJ2-5; D gene ambiguous. The CDR3 consists of 13 residues. The germline V and J ends were trimmed by 3 bases and 1 base, with 6 bases remaining between them. The germline V gene has CDR1 WNHNN and CDR2 SYGVQD (reference sequence). The CDR3 DNA follows: TGCGCCAGCAGTGATGGCAGCCAAGAGACCCAGTACTTC. Translating gives CASSDGSQETQYF.

V and J are TRBV27 and TRBJ2-2, with a possible D match to TRBD1 (6 bases). The CDR3 is 14 amino acids. Deletions cut 8 bases from V and 2 bases from J, with 12 bases between. CDR1 is MNHEY and CDR2 is SMNVEV in the germline V gene (reference sequence). The CDR3 loop reads CASPQGCNTGELFF. CDR3 in DNA: TGTGCCAGCCCTCAGGGGTGTAACACCGGGGAGCTGTTTTTT.

Concerning this clone itself: Other DNA variants within this sample encode the same CDR3. This rearrangement joins TRBV7-2 to TRBJ2-1; D ambiguous. Trimming stripped 1 base from V and 2 bases from J, with 9 bases between. The CDR3 sequence is 15 residues long. Germline loops: CDR1 SGHTA, CDR2 FQGNSA. The CDR3 loop is CASSLGTGPYNEQFF. The CDR3 coding sequence is TGTGCCAGCAGCTTAGGGACCGGGCCCTACAATGAGCAGTTCTTC.

The rearrangement links TRBV28 to TRBJ2-7, with D hard to call. V dropped 4 bases and J dropped 6 bases, with 7 bases sitting between them. CDR1 and CDR2 from the germline V gene are MDHEN and SYDVKM. The CDR3 extends over 11 amino acids. As DNA, the CDR3 is TGTGCCAGCAGTTCCCAACGCGAGCAGTACTTC. Protein: CASSSQREQYF.

V usage is TRBV5-1 and J usage is TRBJ2-5; D unclear. V gave up 4 bases and J gave up 1 base, with 14 bases separating them. The CDR3 consists of 15 residues. Germline V lookup: CDR1 SGHRS, CDR2 YFSETQ. CDR3 nucleotides: TGCGCCAGCAGCGCTGGGGTCCAGTCCCAAGAGACCCAGTACTTC. Its protein is CASSAGVQSQETQYF. The full variable domain, its missing parts supplied by reference TRBV5-1 and TRBJ2-5, is KAGVTQTPRYLIKTRGQQVTLSCSPISGHRSVSWYQQTPGQGLQFLFEYFSETQRNKGNFPGRFSGRQFSNSRSEMNVSTLELGDSALYLCASSAGVQSQETQYFGPGTRLLVL.

This rearrangement joins TRBV2 to TRBJ1-2; perhaps TRBD1 as D (6 bases). Germline assignment: CDR1 SNHLY and CDR2 FYNNEI. Trimming shortened V by 4 bases and J by 4 bases, and 16 bases separated the two germline ends. CDR3 size: 15 residues. The CDR3 region has the DNA TGTGCCAGCAGTGTAGGACAGCCCGGCGGCTATGGCTACACCTTC. It yields the protein CASSVGQPGGYGYTF.

The chain joins TRBV11-2 to TRBJ2-5, with 8 positions matching TRBD1. Germline CDR1 reads SGHAT; CDR2 reads FQNNGV. This CDR3 is 18 amino acids long. Losses at the gene ends were 5 bases for V and 5 bases for J; bases not matched to a gene: 19. CDR3 bases: TGTGCCAGCAGCCCAAACTGGGTCCCAGGGGGCGCCCAGGAGACCCAGTACTTC. Its protein product is CASSPNWVPGGAQETQYF.

This chain joins TRBV7-2 and TRBJ2-5; D is ambiguous. This CDR3 is 13 amino acids long. Germline-derived CDR1 and CDR2 are SGHTA and FQGNSA. V was pared by 3 bases and J by 2 bases, with 7 bases between. The CDR3 DNA is TGTGCCAGCAGCTTCATCAGTCAAGAGACCCAGTACTTC. It codes for CASSFISQETQYF.

This clone has a single count. The chain joins TRBV27 to TRBJ2-1; 9 bases agree with TRBD1. The CDR3 is 14 residues long. J was trimmed by 5 bases and V by 5 bases; bases with no gene match: 4. Germline CDR1 and CDR2: MNHEY and SMNVEV (reference sequence). CDR3 nucleotides: TGTGCCAGCAGTCCGGACAGGGGAGACAATGAGCAGTTCTTC. Its translation: CASSPDRGDNEQFF.

The genes are TRBV10-3 and TRBJ2-3; D possibly corresponds to TRBD1 (5 bases). V was pared by 2 bases and J by 0 bases, with 9 bases between. CDR3 length: 15 amino acids. The germline V gene encodes CDR1 ENHRY and CDR2 SYGVKD. CDR3: CAISEGRASTDTQYF. The CDR3 nucleotides read TGTGCCATCAGTGAGGGCAGGGCAAGCACAGATACGCAGTATTTT.

This chain connects TRBV10-3 to TRBJ1-1; D may be TRBD1 (5 bases). Per germline, CDR1 ENHRY and CDR2 SYGVKD. This CDR3 comprises 13 residues. V was cut by 10 bases and J by 3 bases, with 15 bases left in between. Here the CDR3 DNA reads TGTGCCACGTCTTTTGGGGGTGACACTGAAGCTTTCTTT. Its translation: CATSFGGDTEAFF.

The chain combines TRBV5-1 with TRBJ1-1; D call uncertain. The CDR3 sequence is 15 residues long. With 3 bases removed from V and 0 bases from J, the gap between germline ends came to 12 bases. The V gene's germline CDR1 is SGHRS and CDR2 YFSETQ. CDR3 in DNA: TGCGCCAGCAGCTCCTACCAGAGCCTGAACACTGAAGCTTTCTTT. Protein product: CASSSYQSLNTEAFF.

This clone appeared a single time. The J gene is TRBJ1-4, the V gene TRBV4-1; no clear D. Germline lookup yields CDR1 MGHRA and CDR2 YSYEKL. There are 16 residues in the CDR3. Trimming removed 1 base at V and 0 bases at J, with 9 bases between. The CDR3 reads CASSQADRATNEKLFF. CDR3 in DNA: TGCGCCAGCAGCCAAGCAGACCGTGCAACTAATGAAAAACTGTTTTTT.

The rearrangement uses TRBV29-1 and TRBJ2-3, with 11 positions matching TRBD2. J gave up 3 bases and V 0 bases, and 2 bases lay outside the gene matches. The CDR3 totals 15 residues. Germline V gene data show CDR1 as SQVTM and CDR2 as ANQGSEA. CDR3 nucleotide sequence: TGCAGCGTTGAAGAGCTAGCGGGAGGAACAGATACGCAGTATTTT. It translates to CSVEELAGGTDTQYF.